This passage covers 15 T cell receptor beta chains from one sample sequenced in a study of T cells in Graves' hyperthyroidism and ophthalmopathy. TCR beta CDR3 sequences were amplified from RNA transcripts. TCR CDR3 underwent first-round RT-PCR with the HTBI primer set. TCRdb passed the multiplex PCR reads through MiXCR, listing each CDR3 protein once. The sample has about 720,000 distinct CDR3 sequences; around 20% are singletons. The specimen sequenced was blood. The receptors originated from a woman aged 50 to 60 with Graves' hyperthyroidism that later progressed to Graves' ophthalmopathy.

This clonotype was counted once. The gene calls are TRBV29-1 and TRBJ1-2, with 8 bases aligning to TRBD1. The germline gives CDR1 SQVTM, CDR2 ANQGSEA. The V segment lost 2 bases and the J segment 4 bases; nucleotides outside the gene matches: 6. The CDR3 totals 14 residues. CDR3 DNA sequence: TGCAGCGTTGAAAGGCAGGGGGCAGGCTATGGCTACACCTTC. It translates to CSVERQGAGYGYTF.

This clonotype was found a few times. DNA of the CDR3: TGTGCCTGGCTTAGCCCGGGACACGTAACGAGGTCCCAGTACTTC. Amino acids: CAWLSPGHVTRSQYF. The chain has TRBV30 and TRBJ2-5; weak D call: TRBD1 (6 bases). Germline loops: CDR1 GTSNPN, CDR2 SVGIG (reference sequence). The V end lost 5 bases, the J end lost 9 bases, and 25 bases lay between the germline ends. This CDR3 comprises 15 residues.

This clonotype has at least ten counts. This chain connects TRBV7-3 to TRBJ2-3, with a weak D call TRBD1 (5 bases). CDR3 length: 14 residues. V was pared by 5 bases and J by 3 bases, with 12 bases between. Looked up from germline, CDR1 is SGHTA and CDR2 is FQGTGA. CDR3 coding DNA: TGTGCCAGCAGCCCTCAAGGGGTAACAGATACGCAGTATTTT. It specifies CASSPQGVTDTQYF.

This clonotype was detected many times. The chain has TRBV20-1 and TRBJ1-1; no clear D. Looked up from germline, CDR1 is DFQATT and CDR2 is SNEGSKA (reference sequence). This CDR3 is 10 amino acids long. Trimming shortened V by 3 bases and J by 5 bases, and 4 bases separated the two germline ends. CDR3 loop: CSASVTEAFF. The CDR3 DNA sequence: TGCAGTGCTAGTGTGACTGAAGCTTTCTTT.

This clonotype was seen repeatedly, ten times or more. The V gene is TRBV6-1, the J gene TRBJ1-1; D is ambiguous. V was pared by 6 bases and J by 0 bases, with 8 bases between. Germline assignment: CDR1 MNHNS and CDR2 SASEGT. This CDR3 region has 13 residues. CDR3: CASRTILNTEAFF. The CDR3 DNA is TGTGCCAGCAGGACGATCTTGAACACTGAAGCTTTCTTT.

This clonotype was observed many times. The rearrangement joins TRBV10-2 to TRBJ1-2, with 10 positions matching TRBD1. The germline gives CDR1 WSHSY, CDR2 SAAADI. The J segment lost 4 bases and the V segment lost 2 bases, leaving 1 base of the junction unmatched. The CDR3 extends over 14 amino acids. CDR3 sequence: CASSEGTGVYGYTF. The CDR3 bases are TGCGCCAGCAGTGAGGGGACAGGGGTCTATGGCTACACCTTC.

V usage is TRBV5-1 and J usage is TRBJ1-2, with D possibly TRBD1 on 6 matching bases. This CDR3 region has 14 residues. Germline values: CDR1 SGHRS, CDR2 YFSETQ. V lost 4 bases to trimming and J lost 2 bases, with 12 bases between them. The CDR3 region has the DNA TGCGCCAGCAGCCTCCGTGACAGGAACTATGGCTACACCTTC. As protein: CASSLRDRNYGYTF.

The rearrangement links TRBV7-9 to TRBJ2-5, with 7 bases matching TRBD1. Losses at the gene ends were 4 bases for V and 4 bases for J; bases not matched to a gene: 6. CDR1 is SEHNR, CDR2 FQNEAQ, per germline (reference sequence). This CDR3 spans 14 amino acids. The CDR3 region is CASSSRQGTETQYF. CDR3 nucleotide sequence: TGTGCCAGCAGCTCCCGACAGGGAACAGAGACCCAGTACTTC.

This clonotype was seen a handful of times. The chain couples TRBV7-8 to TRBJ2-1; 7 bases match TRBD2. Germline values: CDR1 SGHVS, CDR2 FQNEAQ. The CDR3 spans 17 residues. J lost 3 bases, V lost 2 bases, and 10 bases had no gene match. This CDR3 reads CASSLKRRGVGYNEQFF. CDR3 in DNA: TGTGCCAGCAGCTTAAAACGTCGGGGGGTGGGCTACAATGAGCAGTTCTTC. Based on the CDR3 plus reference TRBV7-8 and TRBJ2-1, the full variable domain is GAGVSQSPRYKVAKRGQDVALRCDPISGHVSLFWYQQALGQGPEFLTYFQNEAQLDKSGLPSDRFFAERPEGSVSTLKIQRTQQEDSAVYLCASSLKRRGVGYNEQFFGPGTRLTVL.

DNA for the CDR3: TGCGCCAGCAGCCTTGTCGGTAGGGGGCGGGAAAAACTGTTTTTT. Protein sequence: CASSLVGRGREKLFF. This chain joins TRBV4-1 and TRBJ1-4, with 7 positions matching TRBD1. Losses at the gene ends were 4 bases for V and 8 bases for J; bases not matched to a gene: 10. The CDR3 spans 15 residues. CDR1 MGHRA and CDR2 YSYEKL come from the germline V gene.

CDR3 in DNA: TGCGCCAGCAGCCAAGATGGTCCCCGGGACGGCTCCTACGAGCAGTACTTC. Its translation: CASSQDGPRDGSYEQYF. The chain has TRBV4-1 and TRBJ2-7, with D possibly called TRBD1 or TRBD2 (5 bases each). V was clipped by 0 bases and J by 0 bases, with 15 bases between them. CDR3 length: 17 amino acids. Per germline, CDR1 MGHRA and CDR2 YSYEKL.

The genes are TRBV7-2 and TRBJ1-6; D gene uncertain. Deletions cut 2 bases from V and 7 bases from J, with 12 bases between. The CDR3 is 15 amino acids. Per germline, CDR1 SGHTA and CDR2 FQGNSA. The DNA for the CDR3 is TGTGCCAGCAGCTTACTAGTGATGGAGAATTCACCCCTCCACTTT. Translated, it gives CASSLLVMENSPLHF.

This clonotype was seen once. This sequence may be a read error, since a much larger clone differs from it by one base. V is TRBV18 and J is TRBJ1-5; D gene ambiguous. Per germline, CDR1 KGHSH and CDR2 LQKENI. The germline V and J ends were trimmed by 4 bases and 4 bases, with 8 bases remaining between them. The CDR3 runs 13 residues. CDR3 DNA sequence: TGTGCCAGCTCACAGCAGTCGAATCAGCCCCAGCATTTT. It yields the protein CASSQQSNQPQHF.

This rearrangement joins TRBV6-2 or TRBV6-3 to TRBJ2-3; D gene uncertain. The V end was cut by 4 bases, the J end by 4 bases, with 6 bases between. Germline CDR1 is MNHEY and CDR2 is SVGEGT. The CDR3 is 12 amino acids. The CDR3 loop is CASSFNPDTQYF. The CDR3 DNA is TGTGCCAGCAGTTTTAATCCAGATACGCAGTATTTT.

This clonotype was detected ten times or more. This chain's CDR3 is CAWSRRAYGYTF. Written as DNA, the CDR3 is TGTGCCTGGAGTCGCAGGGCTTATGGCTACACCTTC. This chain connects TRBV30 to TRBJ1-2, with D possibly matching TRBD1 (5 bases). This CDR3 spans 12 amino acids. Germline-derived CDR1 and CDR2 are GTSNPN and SVGIG (reference sequence). V was trimmed by 2 bases and J by 5 bases, leaving 9 bases between them.